A selection of T cell receptor beta chains follows, all from one sample in a study of cytomegalovirus exposure and HLA in healthy donors. The repertoire was sequenced with immunoSEQ multiplex PCR; TCRdb's copy has only in-frame clones and lacks some. Here the sample spans 160,000 or so clones, roughly three quarters being singletons. Sequencing was done on a sample of PBMCs. The receptors were sampled from a man younger than 30 in good health and CMV-seropositive. Both conserved end residues are part of each CDR3.

TRBJ2-5	TRBV7-9	CASSSRNAEETQYF
TRBJ2-2	TRBV5-1	CASSSGTANTGELFF
TRBJ1-1	TRBV14	CASSQAMTGRAFF
TRBJ2-1	TRBV30	CAWSPGTRPGDEQFF
TRBJ1-1	TRBV2	CASRPGRTEAFF
TRBJ2-1	TRBV7-8	CASSLSGTPYEQFF
TRBJ2-1	TRBV5-1	CASLDLSAGTSGSEQFF
TRBJ1-2	TRBV6-1	CASSTWGDGGYTF
TRBJ1-1	TRBV5-6	CASSFQVRPEYFTEAFF
TRBJ2-5	TRBV30	CAWSVGTGVGTQYF
TRBJ2-3	TRBV29-1	CSGGGGTVTDTQYF
TRBJ1-4	TRBV27	CASRPTGRNEKLFF
TRBJ1-4	TRBV25-1	CASSKAPNEKLFF
TRBJ1-1	TRBV2	CASSAGLVNTEAFF
TRBJ1-2	TRBV28	CASSPGTGVGYTF
TRBJ2-1	TRBV30	CASGLGAGAYNEQFF
TRBJ1-1	TRBV14	CASSQDLGSRMNTEAFF
TRBJ1-2	TRBV7-9	CASSLSSGTGGLGYGYTF
TRBJ1-1	TRBV7-9	CASSSPTGGNTEAFF
TRBJ1-5	TRBV21-1	CASSKRATGTASRRAHF
TRBJ2-5	TRBV6-1	CASSAIIGQGWETQYF
TRBJ1-1	TRBV19	CASSYGTRDTEAFF
TRBJ2-5	TRBV30	CAWSRGQGVRETQYF
TRBJ2-5	TRBV28	CASSPGQLQETQYF
TRBJ2-3	TRBV27	CASSSPGTSGRRTDTQYF
TRBJ1-6	TRBV5-6	CASSLAGGDWSSPLHF
TRBJ1-1	TRBV19	CASSIRVERSNTEAFF
TRBJ2-3	TRBV19	CASSPGGRTNTDTQYF
TRBJ2-3	TRBV9	CASSARTSSLADTQYF
TRBJ1-4	TRBV11-3	CASGAGTGNEKLFF
TRBJ1-3	TRBV30	CASPGHNSGNTIYF
TRBJ1-4	TRBV5-4	CASSRTGNNEKLFF
TRBJ1-5	TRBV6-5	CASKTGFDQPQHF
TRBJ2-5	TRBV6-6	CASSYSTSGGGETQYF
TRBJ2-1	TRBV6-1	CASSEASGDHNEQFF